This T cell receptor (beta chain) was documented in a study of blood T cells in healthy people across ages. Notes on the study in general: CMV infection status of these donors was not known.

The second PCR ran about 6 to 12 cycles with a sample-barcoded 5' primer and J-beta primers. MiXCR, run by TCRdb on the 5' RACE reads, gives a single entry per CDR3 protein. The sample has about 1.7 million distinct CDR3 sequences, roughly 27% seen once. Staff drew around 10 milliliters of peripheral blood from each donor. Isolation recovered at least 6 million PBMCs from every sample. From germline, CDR1 is SGHTA and CDR2 FQGTGA. The CDR3 contains 15 residues. A note on this clonotype: The antigen is undetermined.

This sequence originates from a woman aged 30 to 39 in good health. This chain joins TRBV7-3 and TRBJ2-1; D may match TRBD1 or TRBD2 (5 bases each). The last part of the DNA fits TRBJ2-7 better; the J call may be wrong. The sample was blood. Written as DNA, the CDR3 is TGTGCCAGCAGCTTAGCCGGGGCACCTTACAATGAGCAGTACTTC. Amino acid sequence: CASSLAGAPYNEQYF.